These 7 T cell receptor beta chains share one sample of origin, sequenced in a study of T cell responses to AZD1222 COVID-19 vaccine. Profiling relied on immunoSEQ multiplex PCR, and the TCRdb table lists in-frame clones only, not all of them. This sample yields 100,000 or so clones, of which roughly 86% are seen a single time; about 10% belongs to the top ten. Here the sequenced sample was peripheral blood, taken 28 days after the second AZD1222 dose. All receptors derive from an adult who received the AZD1222 COVID-19 vaccine.

The chain couples TRBV2 to TRBJ2-2, with a tentative D call TRBD1 (5 bases). The CDR3 consists of 15 residues. The germline V gene has CDR1 SNHLY and CDR2 FYNNEI. V lost 5 bases and J 0 bases, leaving 10 bases between the germline ends. The CDR3 bases are TGTGCCAGCAGTCCGGACACGACGAACACCGGGGAGCTGTTTTTT. Encoded protein: CASSPDTTNTGELFF.

V is TRBV5-1 and J is TRBJ2-3; D is unclear. The germline V gene encodes CDR1 SGHRS and CDR2 YFSETQ. This CDR3 is built from 15 residues. Trimming removed 1 base from V and 2 bases from J, with 11 bases in between. DNA of the CDR3: TGCGCCAGCAGCTTGTCAGGCAGTTACACAGATACGCAGTATTTT. It is translated as CASSLSGSYTDTQYF.

The chain uses TRBV10-3 and TRBJ1-4; D is unresolved. The V end lost 4 bases, the J end lost 7 bases, and 13 bases lay between the germline ends. The CDR3 covers 14 residues. Germline V lookup: CDR1 ENHRY, CDR2 SYGVKD. The CDR3 loop is CAISGGSGGEKLFF. CDR3 sequence (DNA): TGTGCCATCAGTGGGGGATCCGGAGGTGAAAAACTGTTTTTT.

The chain has TRBV19 and TRBJ2-7; D is undetermined. V lost 5 bases, J lost 0 bases, and 8 bases lay in between. Germline V gene sequence: CDR1 LNHDA, CDR2 SQIVND (reference sequence). The CDR3 has 13 amino acids. The CDR3 coding sequence is TGTGCCAGTAGTTGGGGTTCCTCCTACGAGCAGTACTTC. Its translation is CASSWGSSYEQYF.

CDR3 amino acids: CASSPYPLGLANIQYF. The CDR3 DNA sequence: TGTGCCAGCAGTCCATATCCCCTCGGGCTAGCAAACATTCAGTACTTC. V usage is TRBV27 and J usage is TRBJ2-4; perhaps TRBD2 as D (5 bases). CDR1 is MNHEY, CDR2 SMNVEV, per germline (reference sequence). CDR3 length: 16 residues. V dropped 5 bases and J dropped 6 bases, with 20 bases sitting between them.

The V and J genes are TRBV29-1 and TRBJ2-5, with D hard to call. V was trimmed by 7 bases and J by 2 bases, leaving 8 bases between them. Germline loops: CDR1 SQVTM, CDR2 ANQGSEA. This CDR3 is built from 11 residues. The CDR3 DNA reads as TGCAGCGGATTAGAACAAGAGACCCAGTACTTC. The encoded protein is CSGLEQETQYF.

The chain employs TRBV5-4 and TRBJ1-1; D is uncertain. This CDR3 contains 16 residues. Germline V gene data show CDR1 as SGHNT and CDR2 as YYREEE (reference sequence). V shed 3 bases and J shed 1 base, with 16 bases lying between them. DNA for the CDR3: TGTGCCAGCAGCTCGGGTAGAGTCAGGACGAACACTGAAGCTTTCTTT. It encodes CASSSGRVRTNTEAFF.